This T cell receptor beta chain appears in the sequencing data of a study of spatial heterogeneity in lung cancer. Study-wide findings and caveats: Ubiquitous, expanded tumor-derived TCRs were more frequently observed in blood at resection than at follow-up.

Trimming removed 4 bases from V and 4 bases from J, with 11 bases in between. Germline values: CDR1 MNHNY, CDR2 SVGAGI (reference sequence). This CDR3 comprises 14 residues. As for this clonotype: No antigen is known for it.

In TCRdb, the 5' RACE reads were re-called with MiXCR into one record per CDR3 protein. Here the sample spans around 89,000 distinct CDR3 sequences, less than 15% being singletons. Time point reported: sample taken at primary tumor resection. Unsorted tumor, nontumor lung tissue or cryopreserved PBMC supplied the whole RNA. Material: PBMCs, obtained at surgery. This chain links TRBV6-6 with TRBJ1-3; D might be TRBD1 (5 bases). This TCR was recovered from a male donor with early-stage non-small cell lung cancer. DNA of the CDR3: TGTGCCAGCAGTTCCCAGGGAGACGGAAACACCATATATTTT. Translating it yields CASSSQGDGNTIYF.